This T cell receptor beta chain was documented in a study of cytomegalovirus exposure and HLA in healthy donors. Overall study context: HLA-typed donors were the source of approximately 88 million unique TCRs, which an early data release held. Study-level points and caveats: Sequencing likely caused a cluster of highly shared sequence variants. Later genetic work tied a missense DCLRE1C variant to beta-chain V and J trimming.

Both 60 Vbeta primers and 13 Jbeta primers went into the PCR. Authors' analysis steps: Approximately 11 million of some 80 million unique TCR beta chains were shared, per a later count. This table comes from immunoSEQ multiplex PCR, and its TCRdb copy is limited to in-frame clones, with some not included. V and J calls and clone size come straight from that table; D and trimming were deduced from the DNA. The sample has about 160,000 clones, 70% to 90% seen once; the top ten hold about 7%. Germline CDR1 reads GTSNPN; CDR2 reads SVGIG (reference sequence). Deletions cut 0 bases from V and 2 bases from J, with 13 bases between. This CDR3 is built from 15 residues. As concerns this clone: Its specificity is unknown.

The rearrangement uses TRBV30 and TRBJ1-2; TRBD1 is a possible D gene (6 bases). The sample consisted of PBMCs. This receptor was identified in a woman in her twenties or thirties in good health and CMV-seropositive. The CDR3 DNA sequence: TGTGCCTGGAGTGTCTGGGGGCGTGACAACTATGGCTACACCTTC. It codes for CAWSVWGRDNYGYTF.